Each of the 8 T cell receptor beta chains below was sequenced from the same sample in a study of blood T cell repertoires in COVID-19. Clones were read by immunoSEQ multiplex PCR, and TCRdb kept only the in-frame ones, dropping some. The repertoire holds about 160,000 clones, more than 65% seen once, with about a sixth in the top ten. Sequencing was carried out using PBMCs or T cells enriched from blood (not recorded which). These receptors were taken from a man aged 60 to 69 who had recovered from COVID-19.

The genes are TRBV9 and TRBJ1-1, with 8 nucleotides matching TRBD1. The trim removed 4 bases at V and 2 bases at J, leaving 7 bases unmatched. This CDR3 spans 15 amino acids. Germline V gives CDR1 SGDLS, CDR2 YYNGEE. CDR3: CASSFGQGTNTEAFF. Here the CDR3 DNA reads TGTGCCAGCAGCTTCGGACAGGGCACTAACACTGAAGCTTTCTTT.

The chain joins TRBV11-2 to TRBJ1-1; no clear D. This CDR3 comprises 16 residues. The germline CDR1 and CDR2 sequences are SGHAT and FQNNGV. V was cut by 2 bases and J by 0 bases, with 13 bases left in between. CDR3 bases: TGTGCCAGCAGCTTAAAATTCGGGGAAATGAACACTGAAGCTTTCTTT. Translation gives CASSLKFGEMNTEAFF.

The V call is TRBV5-1, the J call TRBJ2-7, with 10 bases matching TRBD2. V was clipped by 4 bases and J by 4 bases; unmatched bases: 5. From germline, CDR1 is SGHRS and CDR2 YFSETQ. The CDR3 contains 14 residues. The CDR3 region has the DNA TGCGCCAGCAGCCTTTCTAGCGGGAGATACGAGCAGTACTTC. Residues: CASSLSSGRYEQYF. Together with reference TRBV5-1 and TRBJ2-7, the CDR3 gives the full variable domain: KAGVTQTPRYLIKTRGQQVTLSCSPISGHRSVSWYQQTPGQGLQFLFEYFSETQRNKGNFPGRFSGRQFSNSRSEMNVSTLELGDSALYLCASSLSSGRYEQYFGPGTRLTVT.

In its sample, this clone was seen a few times. This rearrangement joins TRBV6-5 to TRBJ2-7; 8 positions match TRBD1. The CDR3 spans 15 residues. The germline CDR1 and CDR2 sequences are MNHEY and SVGAGI. J was trimmed by 4 bases and V by 2 bases; bases with no gene match: 7. The DNA for the CDR3 is TGTGCCAGCAGTTACGGGGCAGGGGGCTCTTACGAGCAGTACTTC. Translation gives CASSYGAGGSYEQYF.

This clone has only one observation. This sequence joins TRBV5-4 and TRBJ1-6, with 7 bases matching TRBD1. The CDR3 is made up of 13 amino acids. V lost 4 bases to trimming and J lost 7 bases; unmatched junction nucleotides: 2. CDR1 and CDR2 from the germline V gene are SGHNT and YYREEE (reference sequence). The DNA of the CDR3 is TGTGCCAGCAGCCGGGACAGAAATTCACCCCTCCACTTT. Its translation: CASSRDRNSPLHF.

The chain employs TRBV28 and TRBJ1-2; D gene unclear. The germline gives CDR1 MDHEN, CDR2 SYDVKM. Trimming removed 7 bases from V and 0 bases from J, with 12 bases in between. The CDR3 sequence is 14 residues long. CDR3 nucleotides: TGTGCCAGCAAAGTCAGTTTATCTAACTATGGCTACACCTTC. Encoded protein: CASKVSLSNYGYTF.

J is TRBJ2-3 and V is TRBV6-5; possibly TRBD2 for D (6 bases). The CDR3 consists of 16 residues. V was clipped by 0 bases and J by 7 bases, with 17 bases between them. Germline CDR1 reads MNHEY; CDR2 reads SVGAGI. The CDR3 DNA reads as TGTGCCAGCAGTTACTCTCCTAGCGCCGAGAGGAATACGCAGTATTTT. Protein sequence: CASSYSPSAERNTQYF.

The chain joins TRBV24-1 to TRBJ2-2; D unclear. Germline CDR1 and CDR2: KGHDR and SFDVKD. Between the trimmed V and J ends, which lost 4 bases and 1 base, there was a span of 6 bases. The CDR3 length is 14 residues. This CDR3 reads CATSDRQNTGELFF. The CDR3 DNA reads as TGTGCCACCAGTGACAGGCAGAACACCGGGGAGCTGTTTTTT.